This T cell receptor (beta chain) was sequenced during a study of a mutant IDH1 vaccine in newly diagnosed glioma. The time point was: week 47, end of study. With topical imiquimod, each dose of the vaccine consisted of 300 ug of mutant IDH1 20-mer peptide. Unmatched junction bases numbered 13, after V lost 3 bases and J lost 0 bases. The CDR3 has 18 residues. CDR1 is LGHNA and CDR2 is YNFKEQ in the germline V gene. Method: immunoSEQ multiplex PCR; TCRdb's copy keeps in-frame clones and lacks some. Of tens of thousands of clones in the sample, around 82% were seen once. In regard to this clone: Antigen: not known.

This TCR was sampled from a man between 18 and 35 years old with glioma. Some clones in this sample may be carry-over from other donors' samples. The chain links TRBV4-2 to TRBJ1-2; TRBD1 matches at 7 bases. The sample in question was PBMCs, obtained from a glioma patient whose treatment included an IDH1 peptide vaccine. CDR3 residues: CASSHNNPRQGSNYGYTF. DNA of the CDR3: TGTGCCAGCAGCCACAACAATCCCCGACAGGGCTCTAACTATGGCTACACCTTC.